What follows are 8 T cell receptor beta chains derived from one specimen sequenced in a study of vaccination and CD4 T cells after COVID-19. Sequencing of cultured CD4+ T cell DNA used the Oncomine TCR Beta short-read assay. From the PCR reads, TCRdb called clonotypes with MiXCR, one entry per CDR3 protein. The table records 20,000 to 25,000 distinct CDR3 sequences, 50% to 65% of them present only once. The antigens these receptors bind are not known. The sample's treatment: approximately 11-day PBMC culture with coronavirus spike peptide pools or control peptides (ViraFEST assay). The sequencing sample was made of CD4+ T cells from blood, cultured in vitro. Receptors were obtained from a human donor who had recovered from COVID-19.

In this sample, this clonotype turned up a few times. This rearrangement joins TRBV7-8 to TRBJ2-7; no firm D call. Trimming left V 4 bases short and J 1 base short, with 14 bases between. The CDR3 has 15 residues. Germline values: CDR1 SGHVS, CDR2 FQNEAQ. In nucleotides, the CDR3 is TGTGCCAGCAGCTCGACTCGGTTCCATTCCTACGAGCAGTACTTC. This translates into CASSSTRFHSYEQYF.

Concerning this clonotype itself: One end of the junction does not line up with germline, which may come from a read error. CDR3 region: CVSSERGSRGAFF. The CDR3 nucleotides read TGTGTCAGCAGTGAGAGGGGATCTCGGGGAGCTTTCTTT. The chain combines TRBV25-1 with TRBJ1-1; a possible D gene is TRBD1 (5 bases). This CDR3 spans 13 amino acids. Germline loops: CDR1 MGHDK, CDR2 SYGVNS.

Comments on this clonotype: In this CDR3 the conserved last residue, phenylalanine or tryptophan, is missing, so a read error is likely. The chain recombines TRBV7-9 with TRBJ2-5, with 7 positions matching TRBD1. There are 14 residues in the CDR3. J gave up 1 base and V 4 bases, and 3 bases lay outside the gene matches. Germline lookup yields CDR1 SEHNR and CDR2 FQNEAQ (reference sequence). In DNA form, the CDR3 reads TGTGCCAGCAGCTCAGGGACAGTCCAAGAGACCCAGTACTCC. This codes for CASSSGTVQETQYS.

In nucleotides, the CDR3 is TGTGCTAGTGGTTTGGTACGAGATCCCCCCTACAATGAGCAGTTCTTC. Protein product: CASGLVRDPPYNEQFF. The chain uses TRBV12-5 and TRBJ2-1; no definite D call. This CDR3 has 16 amino acids. Germline V gene lookup returns CDR1 LGHNT and CDR2 FRNRAP. Trimming pared 0 bases from V and 2 bases from J, leaving 11 bases between.

V gene TRBV6-1 combines with J gene TRBJ2-1; 7 bases match TRBD2. Germline values: CDR1 MNHNS, CDR2 SASEGT. The CDR3 covers 14 residues. The J segment lost 9 bases and the V segment lost 5 bases, leaving 10 bases of the junction unmatched. The DNA for the CDR3 is TGTGCCAGCAGTAACCGGGACTACCAAAGTGAGCAGTTCTTC. It codes for CASSNRDYQSEQFF.

This clonotype was found a few times. CDR3: CATSRVGGTEAFF. The CDR3 DNA reads TGTGCCACCAGCAGAGTAGGGGGAACTGAAGCTTTCTTT. The chain employs TRBV15 and TRBJ1-1, with D perhaps matching TRBD1 (6 bases). The germline gives CDR1 LNHNV, CDR2 YYDKDF (reference sequence). The CDR3 is 13 residues long. V dropped 1 base and J dropped 5 bases, with 8 bases sitting between them.

The chain recombines TRBV6-1 with TRBJ2-1; perhaps TRBD2 as D (6 bases). The CDR3 is 13 residues long. With 7 bases removed from V and 6 bases from J, the gap between germline ends came to 13 bases. Germline V gives CDR1 MNHNS, CDR2 SASEGT. The CDR3 loop is CASKWGAGNEQFF. In DNA form, the CDR3 reads TGTGCCAGCAAATGGGGAGCGGGCAATGAGCAGTTCTTC.

The rearrangement uses TRBV7-2 and TRBJ2-7; TRBD2 matches at 8 bases. The CDR3 is made up of 14 amino acids. Germline V CDR1 and CDR2: SGHTA, FQGNSA. Unmatched junction bases numbered 1, after V lost 3 bases and J lost 0 bases. The CDR3 DNA sequence: TGTGCCAGCAGCTTCGGACTAGCCTCCTACGAGCAGTACTTC. The encoded protein is CASSFGLASYEQYF.